This T cell receptor (beta chain) was sequenced during a study of cytomegalovirus exposure and HLA in healthy donors. Study conclusions and caveats: Beyond CMV serostatus, there was no information to go on about immune exposure. In a later analysis, CMV-associated beta chains were mostly HLA-associated, it appeared. Across donors, most TCRs were seen rarely, yet some public ones were widespread.

The PCR was carried out with 60 Vbeta primers and 13 Jbeta primers. Assay: immunoSEQ multiplex PCR; the TCRdb copy retains only in-frame clones and omits some. The data contain approximately 190,000 clones, approximately 84% of them singletons. To note about this clone: What it binds is not known.

The germline CDR1 and CDR2 sequences are LNHNV and YYDKDF (reference sequence). V was trimmed by 3 bases and J by 6 bases, leaving 10 bases between them. This CDR3 is 13 amino acids long. The material sequenced was PBMCs. The source of this sequence is a woman aged 45-65 years in good health and CMV-seropositive. This chain uses TRBV15 with TRBJ2-3, with unresolved D. The CDR3 loop reads CATSREYVDTQYF. In DNA form, the CDR3 reads TGTGCCACCAGCAGGGAGTATGTGGATACGCAGTATTTT.